One sample yielded the 21 T cell receptor beta chains listed below, sequenced in a study of cytomegalovirus exposure and HLA in healthy donors. PCR primers comprised 60 Vbeta and 13 Jbeta primers. The data were produced by immunoSEQ multiplex PCR, yet TCRdb's version contains in-frame clones alone and is incomplete. The sample includes approximately 120,000 clones, approximately 80% of them seen just once. Specimen: PBMCs. The receptors stem from a woman in her forties in good health and CMV-seropositive.

This chain joins TRBV6-5 and TRBJ2-2, with D perhaps TRBD2 (5 bases). The CDR3 contains 16 residues. V was shortened by 4 bases and J by 0 bases, with 12 bases between the two germline ends. Germline V CDR1 and CDR2: MNHEY, SVGAGI. The CDR3 loop is CASSSPGGSNTGELFF. The CDR3, as DNA: TGTGCCAGCAGTTCGCCTGGAGGCTCGAACACCGGGGAGCTGTTTTTT.

The chain carries TRBV7-9 and TRBJ2-1, with D perhaps TRBD1 (5 bases). V lost 1 base, J lost 1 base, and 8 bases lay in between. CDR3 length: 15 residues. Germline V gene sequence: CDR1 SEHNR, CDR2 FQNEAQ (reference sequence). This CDR3 is CASSLVPGSYNEQFF. DNA for the CDR3: TGTGCCAGCAGCTTAGTGCCAGGGTCCTACAATGAGCAGTTCTTC.

The chain uses TRBV5-8 and TRBJ1-1; D unresolved. The V end lost 0 bases, the J end lost 3 bases, and 12 bases lay between the germline ends. This CDR3 comprises 15 residues. From germline, CDR1 is SGHTS and CDR2 YDEGEE. The CDR3 sequence: CASSLAIRVDTEAFF. In DNA, the CDR3 is TGTGCCAGCAGCTTGGCCATACGGGTTGACACTGAAGCTTTCTTT.

This CDR3 is CATSSEQGNEKLFF. In DNA form, the CDR3 reads TGTGCCACCAGCAGTGAACAGGGGAATGAAAAACTGTTTTTT. V usage is TRBV15 and J usage is TRBJ1-4; 7 bases agree with TRBD1. J lost 5 bases, V lost 3 bases, and 3 bases had no gene match. Per germline, CDR1 LNHNV and CDR2 YYDKDF (reference sequence). The CDR3 loop spans 14 amino acids.

This clone was seen repeatedly, ten times or more. This chain joins TRBV5-1 and TRBJ2-1; TRBD2 aligns across 7 bases. The CDR3 length is 16 residues. J gave up 9 bases and V 3 bases, and 15 bases lay outside the gene matches. Germline CDR1 is SGHRS and CDR2 is YFSETQ. CDR3 DNA sequence: TGCGCCAGCAGCTACGTGGGGGGGGAGGGCACCTCTGAGCAGTTCTTC. It is translated as CASSYVGGEGTSEQFF.

The chain carries TRBV28 and TRBJ2-2, with 7 bases lining up with TRBD2. V gave up 9 bases and J gave up 4 bases; unmatched junction bases: 11. CDR1 and CDR2 from the germline V gene are MDHEN and SYDVKM. This CDR3 contains 15 residues. The CDR3 DNA reads TGTGCCAGTACGTTTTGGCCTAGCGGCACCGGGGAGCTGTTTTTT. It is translated as CASTFWPSGTGELFF. The full variable domain, rest sourced from reference TRBV28 and TRBJ2-2, is DVKVTQSSRYLVKRTGEKVFLECVQDMDHENMFWYRQDPGLGLRLIYFSYDVKMKEKGDIPEGYSVSREKKERFSLILESASTNQTSMYLCASTFWPSGTGELFFGEGSRLTVL.

The gene calls are TRBV7-9 and TRBJ1-2; D not resolved. The CDR3 has 14 amino acids. Trimming shortened V by 5 bases and J by 3 bases, and 13 bases separated the two germline ends. Germline V gene data show CDR1 as SEHNR and CDR2 as FQNEAQ (reference sequence). DNA for the CDR3: TGTGCCAGCAGCCGAGGCACTTCCTACTATGGCTACACCTTC. The encoded protein is CASSRGTSYYGYTF.

The chain combines TRBV5-1 with TRBJ1-4, with D perhaps matching TRBD1 (6 bases). V lost 3 bases to trimming and J lost 3 bases, with 12 bases between them. Germline values: CDR1 SGHRS, CDR2 YFSETQ. There are 15 residues in the CDR3. The CDR3 sequence is CASSSNRVANEKLFF. CDR3 nucleotides: TGCGCCAGCAGCTCAAACAGGGTGGCTAATGAAAAACTGTTTTTT.

CDR3 protein: CASSIVTGGAGELFF. In nucleotides, the CDR3 is TGTGCCAGTAGTATAGTGACCGGAGGTGCCGGGGAGCTGTTTTTT. The V call is TRBV19, the J call TRBJ2-2; maybe TRBD2 (5 bases). Germline CDR1 is LNHDA and CDR2 is SQIVND (reference sequence). This CDR3 contains 15 residues. V lost 1 base and J 6 bases, leaving 12 bases between the germline ends.

This chain links TRBV27 with TRBJ1-5, with TRBD1 as a possible D gene (6 bases). The CDR3 runs to 14 residues. V lost 5 bases to trimming and J lost 2 bases, with 10 bases between them. Germline CDR1 is MNHEY and CDR2 is SMNVEV (reference sequence). The CDR3 region has the DNA TGTGCCAGCAGTCTCAGGGGTGGCAATCAGCCCCAGCATTTT. Its translation: CASSLRGGNQPQHF.

The chain links TRBV19 to TRBJ2-7; tentatively, D is TRBD1 (5 bases). CDR3 length equals 13 residues. Germline V lookup: CDR1 LNHDA, CDR2 SQIVND (reference sequence). V was trimmed by 5 bases and J by 6 bases, leaving 14 bases between them. The CDR3 loop reads CASSYGREGEQYF. In nucleotides, the CDR3 is TGTGCCAGTAGTTATGGCAGGGAAGGCGAGCAGTACTTC.

The chain is built from TRBV5-1 and TRBJ2-7, with 7 bases identical to TRBD1. The CDR3 is 15 residues long. The trim removed 1 base at V and 1 base at J, leaving 5 bases unmatched. Germline V gene sequence: CDR1 SGHRS, CDR2 YFSETQ. The CDR3 nucleotides are TGCGCCAGCAGCTTGCTGGGACAGACGTCCTACGAGCAGTACTTC. It encodes CASSLLGQTSYEQYF.

With regard to this clone: The junction does not match germline at one end; this may be a read error. CDR3: CASSPPDF. CDR3 nucleotide sequence: TGTGCCAGCTCACCCCCCGATTTT. J is TRBJ1-3 and V is TRBV18; D call uncertain. CDR1 and CDR2 from the germline V gene are KGHSH and LQKENI. The CDR3 runs 8 residues.

This clone was picked up one time. The chain recombines TRBV13 with TRBJ1-1; D unclear. The germline V and J ends were trimmed by 0 bases and 6 bases, with 14 bases remaining between them. The CDR3 runs to 15 residues. Germline loops: CDR1 PRHDT, CDR2 FYEKMQ (reference sequence). CDR3 protein: CASSLGFPVSSEAFF. CDR3 in DNA: TGTGCCAGCAGCTTAGGCTTCCCGGTCTCTTCTGAAGCTTTCTTT.

The chain couples TRBV19 to TRBJ2-1, with D tentatively TRBD2 (5 bases). Between the trimmed V and J ends, which lost 4 bases and 9 bases, there was a span of 7 bases. Germline loops: CDR1 LNHDA, CDR2 SQIVND (reference sequence). The CDR3 contains 11 residues. This CDR3 reads CASSTEGEQFF. DNA of the CDR3: TGTGCCAGTAGTACCGAGGGTGAGCAGTTCTTC.

This clone was detected only a few times. The chain is built from TRBV15 and TRBJ2-1; D uncertain. Trimming took 0 bases from V and 11 from J, leaving 8 bases between them. The CDR3 loop spans 12 amino acids. The germline CDR1 and CDR2 sequences are LNHNV and YYDKDF (reference sequence). The CDR3 nucleotides are TGTGCCACCAGCAGAGAAGAGCTTAAGCAGTTCTTC. Translated: CATSREELKQFF.

The gene calls are TRBV7-9 and TRBJ1-3; weak D call: TRBD1 (6 bases). V was shortened by 1 base and J by 4 bases, with 8 bases between the two germline ends. The CDR3 runs to 14 residues. Germline V gives CDR1 SEHNR, CDR2 FQNEAQ (reference sequence). The CDR3: CASSLGGQGNTIYF. The CDR3 DNA follows: TGTGCCAGCAGCTTAGGGGGACAAGGAAACACCATATATTTT.

This sequence joins TRBV5-4 and TRBJ2-1, with D possibly matching TRBD1 (7 bases). The V gene's germline CDR1 is SGHNT and CDR2 YYREEE (reference sequence). V dropped 4 bases and J dropped 3 bases, with 17 bases sitting between them. This CDR3 contains 16 residues. CDR3 residues: CASSPPGQGGYNEQFF. CDR3 bases: TGTGCCAGCAGCCCTCCTGGGCAGGGGGGCTACAATGAGCAGTTCTTC.

This chain connects TRBV18 to TRBJ2-7, with TRBD2 identical over 10 bases. The CDR3 loop spans 16 amino acids. The germline gives CDR1 KGHSH, CDR2 LQKENI. Trimming took 3 bases from V and 2 from J; bases not matched to a gene: 7. CDR3 sequence reads: CASSPIPGTSAYEQYF. CDR3 coding DNA: TGTGCCAGCTCACCGATTCCTGGGACTAGCGCCTACGAGCAGTACTTC.

The chain links TRBV28 to TRBJ1-5; D ambiguous. The CDR3 contains 17 residues. The V end was cut by 4 bases, the J end by 0 bases, with 16 bases between. Germline CDR1 and CDR2: MDHEN and SYDVKM. The CDR3 coding sequence is TGTGCCAGCAGTTCCCCGGGAGGATTATATAGCAATCAGCCCCAGCATTTT. Protein: CASSSPGGLYSNQPQHF.

The chain uses TRBV18 and TRBJ2-1; D might be TRBD2 (6 bases). V was cut by 3 bases and J by 6 bases, with 9 bases left in between. CDR3 length equals 13 residues. The germline gives CDR1 KGHSH, CDR2 LQKENI. CDR3 sequence: CASSPVGGNEQFF. For the CDR3, the DNA is TGTGCCAGCTCACCGGTGGGAGGCAATGAGCAGTTCTTC.